This T cell receptor (beta chain) was identified during a study of T-cell memory formation after mild COVID-19. Study overall: Most TCR clusters belonged to a single donor. General observations from the study: Memory from before infection featured some responding clones, which suggests cross-reactive memory joined.

This clonotype was recorded a few times. Its specificity is not known. Using constant-segment primers, 5'RACE produced TCR alpha and TCR beta cDNA libraries carrying sample barcodes and UMIs. MiXCR, applied by TCRdb to the 5' RACE reads, yields one record per CDR3 protein. In the table there are more than 450,000 distinct CDR3 sequences, approximately 18% of which are singletons. CDR3 length: 15 residues. CDR1 is DFQATT and CDR2 is SNEGSKA in the germline V gene (reference sequence). The V end was cut by 6 bases, the J end by 0 bases, with 15 bases between. Sequenced: PBMCs or a T cell subset sorted from them (not recorded which). This chain uses TRBV20-1 with TRBJ2-1; D is unresolved. The origin of this receptor is an adult woman who had mild COVID-19 (a few samples of this study predate the infection). Cell type and time point are not known. The CDR3 region has the DNA TGCAGTGCCGTAACCCGCGGTGGCTCCTACAATGAGCAGTTCTTC. This gives the protein CSAVTRGGSYNEQFF.